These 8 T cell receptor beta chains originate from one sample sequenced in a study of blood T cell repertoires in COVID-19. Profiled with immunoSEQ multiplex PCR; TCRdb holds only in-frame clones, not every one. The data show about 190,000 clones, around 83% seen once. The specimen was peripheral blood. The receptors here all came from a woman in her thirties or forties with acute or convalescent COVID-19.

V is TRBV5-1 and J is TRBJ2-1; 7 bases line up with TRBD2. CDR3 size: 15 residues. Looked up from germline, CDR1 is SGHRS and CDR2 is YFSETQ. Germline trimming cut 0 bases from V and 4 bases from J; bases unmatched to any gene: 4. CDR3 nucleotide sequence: TGCGCCAGCAGCTTGGCCCTAGCGGATTACAATGAGCAGTTCTTC. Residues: CASSLALADYNEQFF.

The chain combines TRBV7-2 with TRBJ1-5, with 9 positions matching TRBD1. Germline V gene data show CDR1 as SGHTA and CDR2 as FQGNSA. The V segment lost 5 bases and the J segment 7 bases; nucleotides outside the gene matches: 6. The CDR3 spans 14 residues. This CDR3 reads CASSKGTGRQPQHF. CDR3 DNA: TGTGCCAGCAGCAAGGGGACAGGGAGACAGCCCCAGCATTTT.

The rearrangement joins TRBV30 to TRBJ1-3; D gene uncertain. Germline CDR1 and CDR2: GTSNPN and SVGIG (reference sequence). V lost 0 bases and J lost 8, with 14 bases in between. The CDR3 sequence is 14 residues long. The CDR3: CAWSVTSPGDTIYF. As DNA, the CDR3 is TGTGCCTGGAGTGTAACCTCCCCCGGGGACACCATATATTTT.

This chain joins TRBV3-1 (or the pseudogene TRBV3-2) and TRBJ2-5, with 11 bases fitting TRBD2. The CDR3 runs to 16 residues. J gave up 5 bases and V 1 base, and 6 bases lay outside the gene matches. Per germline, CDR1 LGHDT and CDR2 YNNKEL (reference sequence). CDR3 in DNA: TGTGCCAGCAGCCAAGTTACTAGCGGGGGATCGGAGACCCAGTACTTC. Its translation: CASSQVTSGGSETQYF.

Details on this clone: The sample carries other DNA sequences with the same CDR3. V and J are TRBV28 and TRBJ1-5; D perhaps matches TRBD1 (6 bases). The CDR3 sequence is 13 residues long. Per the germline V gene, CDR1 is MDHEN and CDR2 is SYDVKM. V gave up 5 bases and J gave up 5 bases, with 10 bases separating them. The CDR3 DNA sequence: TGTGCCAGCAGTCCCACAGGGTATCAGCCCCAGCATTTT. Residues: CASSPTGYQPQHF.

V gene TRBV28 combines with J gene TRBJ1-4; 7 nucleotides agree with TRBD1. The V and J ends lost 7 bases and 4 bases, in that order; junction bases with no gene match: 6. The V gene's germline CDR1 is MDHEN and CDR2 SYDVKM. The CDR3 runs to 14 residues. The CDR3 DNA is TGTGCCAGCACAGACCAGGGGGTTAATGAAAAACTGTTTTTT. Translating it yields CASTDQGVNEKLFF.

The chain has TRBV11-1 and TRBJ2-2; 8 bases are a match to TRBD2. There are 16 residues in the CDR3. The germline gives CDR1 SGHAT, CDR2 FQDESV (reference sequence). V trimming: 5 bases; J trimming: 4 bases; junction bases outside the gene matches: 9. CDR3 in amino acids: CASSHRSGSVTGELFF. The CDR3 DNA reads TGTGCCAGCAGCCACCGGAGCGGGAGTGTCACCGGGGAGCTGTTTTTT.

The CDR3 bases are TGTGCCAGCAGTACCCAGGGGACAGGGAGTGGCTACACCTTC. Translating gives CASSTQGTGSGYTF. V is TRBV28 and J is TRBJ1-2, with TRBD1 identical over 9 bases. Germline assignment: CDR1 MDHEN and CDR2 SYDVKM. V gave up 5 bases and J gave up 7 bases; unmatched junction bases: 8. The CDR3 length is 14 residues.